This T cell receptor (beta chain) was recovered during a study of T cell responses to AZD1222 COVID-19 vaccine. V lost 2 bases to trimming and J lost 5 bases, with 12 bases between them. The CDR3 is 14 amino acids. Germline CDR1 and CDR2: MGHDK and SYGVNS. Data came from immunoSEQ multiplex PCR; TCRdb stores just in-frame clones and leaves some out. The sample gives under 25,000 clones, approximately 81% of which show up once; about 15% is in the top ten. The chain links TRBV25-1 to TRBJ1-1, with a tentative D call TRBD1 (6 bases). This clonotype was obtained from an adult who received the AZD1222 COVID-19 vaccine. Sequences were derived from peripheral blood, sampled 28 days after the second AZD1222 dose. The CDR3 DNA is TGTGCCAGCAGTGAAAACAGGGACGGAACTGAAGCTTTCTTT. Residues: CASSENRDGTEAFF. The whole variable domain, filled in from reference TRBV25-1 and TRBJ1-1, reads EADIYQTPRYLVIGTGKKITLECSQTMGHDKMYWYQQDPGMELHLIHYSYGVNSTEKGDLSSESTVSRIRTEHFPLTLESARPSHTSQYLCASSENRDGTEAFFGQGTRLTVV.